This T cell receptor beta chain derives from a study of cytomegalovirus exposure and HLA in healthy donors. About the research overall: In a previous analysis, around 120 million unique TCR beta sequences were found from 150 million to 200 million T cells. Whole-study findings and limits: The study found most TCR sequences rare, yet found some public TCRs in many donors. TCR association rates varied by HLA locus in a later analysis, with DRB1 highest and HLA-C lowest.

V lost 4 bases, J lost 7 bases, and 8 bases stayed unmatched. Germline V CDR1 and CDR2: MNHNS, SASEGT. CDR3 size: 14 residues. To note about this clone: The target antigen is unknown.

The primer mix had 60 Vbeta and 13 Jbeta primers. Produced via immunoSEQ multiplex PCR; TCRdb's table is partial and in-frame only. The data contain 150,000 to 200,000 clones, around three quarters of them singletons. The V gene is TRBV6-1, the J gene TRBJ2-7; 9 nucleotides line up with TRBD1. The source of this sequence is a man aged 35 to 55 in good health and CMV-seropositive. The sequenced sample consisted of PBMCs. This CDR3 reads CASSGSGQGGEQYF. As DNA, the CDR3 is TGTGCCAGCAGTGGATCGGGACAGGGTGGAGAGCAGTACTTC.